This entry lists 28 T cell receptor beta chains sequenced from one sample in a study of T cell repertoires in cytomegalovirus infection. TCRdb reprocessed the reads with MiXCR, giving one entry per CDR3 protein. The table records hundreds of thousands of distinct CDR3 sequences, 35% of them present only once. Sequencing used PBMCs. All receptors come from a human donor in good health (CMV status not recorded). Some clones in this sample may be carry-over from other donors' samples.

The chain employs TRBV28 and TRBJ2-7; 10 bases agree with TRBD1. The CDR3 length is 16 residues. CDR1 MDHEN and CDR2 SYDVKM come from the germline V gene. The junction had 6 bases not matched to a gene; V was cut back by 2 bases and J by 2 bases. CDR3 residues: CASSLKWDRGTYEQYF. The CDR3 DNA follows: TGTGCCAGCAGTTTAAAGTGGGACAGGGGCACCTACGAGCAGTACTTC.

This chain joins TRBV27 and TRBJ2-3, with 14 positions matching TRBD2. In germline, CDR1 is MNHEY, CDR2 SMNVEV (reference sequence). V dropped 1 base and J dropped 2; count of bases not matched to a gene: 2. CDR3 length: 17 residues. The DNA of the CDR3 is TGTGCCAGCAGTTTATGGACTAGCGGGGGGCACACAGATACGCAGTATTTT. The encoded protein is CASSLWTSGGHTDTQYF.

With respect to this clonotype: It is likely a read error, because the conserved phenylalanine at the end of the CDR3 is missing. CDR3 coding DNA: TGTGCCAGCTCACCTGTATATGAGCAGTTCATC. Encoded protein: CASSPVYEQFI. V gene TRBV18 combines with J gene TRBJ2-1; no definite D call. The CDR3 runs to 11 residues. The germline gives CDR1 KGHSH, CDR2 LQKENI. V was trimmed by 3 bases and J by 8 bases, leaving 5 bases between them.

The chain couples TRBV20-1 to TRBJ1-1; no definite D call. The germline V gene has CDR1 DFQATT and CDR2 SNEGSKA (reference sequence). There are 14 residues in the CDR3. Trimming shortened V by 4 bases and J by 4 bases, and 16 bases separated the two germline ends. CDR3 DNA sequence: TGCAGTGCTAAGGTCGGTAACGAGCGCACTGAAGCTTTCTTT. Its protein is CSAKVGNERTEAFF.

The J gene is TRBJ2-3, the V gene TRBV12-3 or TRBV12-4, with a weak D call TRBD2 (5 bases). V dropped 5 bases and J dropped 0 bases, with 12 bases sitting between them. The length of the CDR3 is 15 residues. Written as DNA, the CDR3 is TGTGCCAGCAGTCATTCGAGGACTAGCACAGATACGCAGTATTTT. Protein sequence: CASSHSRTSTDTQYF.

This clonotype came up a few times. The chain recombines TRBV27 with TRBJ2-6; 9 bases agree with TRBD1. CDR1 is MNHEY, CDR2 SMNVEV, per germline (reference sequence). After removal of 6 bases from V and 0 bases from J, the junction contained 6 bases not matched to a gene. CDR3 length equals 17 residues. The CDR3 DNA sequence: TGTGCCAGCAGCCGCCGACAGGGGGGCTCTGGGGCCAACGTCCTGACTTTC. Protein product: CASSRRQGGSGANVLTF.

This clonotype was seen many times. V and J are TRBV7-9 and TRBJ1-1, with unresolved D. The CDR3 length is 14 residues. Germline CDR1 SEHNR, CDR2 FQNEAQ (reference sequence). With 5 bases removed from V and 5 bases from J, the gap between germline ends came to 15 bases. CDR3 nucleotides: TGTGCCAGCAGCCACTTGACCCGGGAAACTGAAGCTTTCTTT. This gives the protein CASSHLTRETEAFF.

The chain uses TRBV28 and TRBJ1-1, with D possibly being TRBD1 (6 bases). The ends were cut back, 4 bases at V and 1 base at J, with 16 bases in the middle. The CDR3 length is 16 residues. Germline V gives CDR1 MDHEN, CDR2 SYDVKM. CDR3: CASSYPRTGANTEAFF. The CDR3 DNA follows: TGTGCCAGCAGTTACCCTCGAACGGGGGCGAACACTGAAGCTTTCTTT.

The V call is TRBV7-2, the J call TRBJ2-7; maybe TRBD2 (6 bases). This CDR3 has 16 amino acids. Germline assignment: CDR1 SGHTA and CDR2 FQGNSA. V lost 3 bases and J lost 5, with 20 bases in between. The CDR3: CASSLTPGLGVDEQYF. CDR3 bases: TGTGCCAGCAGCTTGACCCCGGGACTGGGGGTCGACGAGCAGTACTTC.

The rearrangement uses TRBV6-1 and TRBJ1-3; weak D call: TRBD1 (6 bases). V was pared by 10 bases and J by 3 bases, with 22 bases between. This CDR3 region has 16 residues. Germline CDR1 reads MNHNS; CDR2 reads SASEGT. The CDR3 DNA reads as TGTGCCACCCGGGGGGCCTTCACCCCCTTTGGAAACACCATATATTTT. Protein sequence: CATRGAFTPFGNTIYF.

There are a few counts of this clonotype. The V gene is TRBV28, the J gene TRBJ2-3; no clear D gene. V dropped 7 bases and J dropped 0 bases, with 11 bases sitting between them. CDR1 is MDHEN and CDR2 is SYDVKM in the germline V gene. The CDR3 sequence is 14 residues long. The CDR3 is CASNQERSTDTQYF. CDR3 sequence (DNA): TGTGCCAGCAACCAAGAAAGGAGCACAGATACGCAGTATTTT.

Concerning this clonotype itself: This may arise from a read error, as a much more abundant clone is one base away. This chain links TRBV7-2 with TRBJ2-7, with D possibly matching TRBD2 (5 bases). This CDR3 comprises 13 residues. Per the germline V gene, CDR1 is SGHTA and CDR2 is FQGNSA. As DNA, the CDR3 is TGTTCCAGCAGCTTATCGGGGAACTACGAGCAGTACTTC. Translation: CSSSLSGNYEQYF.

This clonotype showed up just a few times. The J gene is TRBJ2-3, the V gene TRBV6-5; 10 bases line up with TRBD2. The junction had 19 bases not matched to a gene; V was cut back by 0 bases and J by 4 bases. CDR3 length: 21 amino acids. The germline CDR1 and CDR2 sequences are MNHEY and SVGAGI. The CDR3 here is CASSYSLFNREREGPADTQYF. The CDR3 DNA reads TGTGCCAGCAGTTACTCGCTTTTCAATAGAGAGCGGGAGGGCCCGGCAGATACGCAGTATTTT.

V usage is TRBV29-1 and J usage is TRBJ1-1, with D unresolved. Deletions cut 3 bases from V and 1 base from J, with 9 bases between. The CDR3 spans 13 residues. CDR1 is SQVTM, CDR2 ANQGSEA, per germline. CDR3 sequence (DNA): TGCAGCGTTGATTGGTCAGAGAACACTGAAGCTTTCTTT. This gives the protein CSVDWSENTEAFF. Together with reference TRBV29-1 and TRBJ1-1, the CDR3 gives the full variable domain: SAVISQKPSRDICQRGTSLTIQCQVDSQVTMMFWYRQQPGQSLTLIATANQGSEATYESGFVIDKFPISRPNLTFSTLTVSNMSPEDSSIYLCSVDWSENTEAFFGQGTRLTVV.

The genes are TRBV7-6 and TRBJ1-2; no clear D gene. Germline V gene sequence: CDR1 SGHVS, CDR2 FNYEAQ. Trimming removed 1 base from V and 6 bases from J, with 9 bases in between. There are 13 residues in the CDR3. In DNA form, the CDR3 reads TGTGCCAGCAGCTTAGTCTCGGGGAATGGCTACACCTTC. This sequence encodes CASSLVSGNGYTF.

The V and J genes are TRBV18 and TRBJ2-1; 10 nucleotides line up with TRBD1. CDR3 length equals 15 residues. The V segment lost 8 bases and the J segment 6 bases; nucleotides outside the gene matches: 10. Germline CDR1 is KGHSH and CDR2 is LQKENI. The CDR3 DNA reads TGTGCCAGCCGACCAACGGGACAGGGGAGCAATGAGCAGTTCTTC. Its translation: CASRPTGQGSNEQFF. Based on the CDR3 plus reference TRBV18 and TRBJ2-1, the full variable domain is NAGVMQNPRHLVRRRGQEARLRCSPMKGHSHVYWYRQLPEEGLKFMVYLQKENIIDESGMPKERFSAEFPKEGPSILRIQQVVRGDSAAYFCASRPTGQGSNEQFFGPGTRLTVL.

The table lists this clonotype with a few counts. The chain recombines TRBV3-1 with TRBJ2-5; D uncertain. V was cut by 3 bases and J by 0 bases, with 14 bases left in between. CDR1 LGHDT and CDR2 YNNKEL come from the germline V gene (reference sequence). The CDR3 is 16 residues long. The CDR3 spells CASSQIMASYQETQYF. The DNA of the CDR3 is TGTGCCAGCAGCCAGATAATGGCCTCCTACCAAGAGACCCAGTACTTC.

The genes are TRBV7-2 and TRBJ2-5; D uncertain. Looked up from germline, CDR1 is SGHTA and CDR2 is FQGNSA. This CDR3 comprises 14 residues. V shed 5 bases and J shed 2 bases, with 12 bases lying between them. This chain's CDR3 is CASSARARQETQYF. The CDR3 bases are TGTGCCAGCAGCGCCCGGGCTCGGCAAGAGACCCAGTACTTC.

The gene calls are TRBV27 and TRBJ2-3, with D possibly TRBD1 on 5 matching bases. Trimming stripped 5 bases from V and 3 bases from J, with 15 bases between. The CDR3 spans 15 residues. From germline, CDR1 is MNHEY and CDR2 SMNVEV (reference sequence). The CDR3 DNA reads TGTGCCAGCAGTCCATCGACAGTGCATACAGATACGCAGTATTTT. The encoded protein is CASSPSTVHTDTQYF.

V gene TRBV4-2 combines with J gene TRBJ1-1, with 8 bases identical to TRBD1. Losses at the gene ends were 2 bases for V and 5 bases for J; bases not matched to a gene: 4. The CDR3 is 14 residues long. The germline V gene has CDR1 LGHNA and CDR2 YNFKEQ. The CDR3 region is CASSQTTGGTEAFF. The CDR3, as DNA: TGTGCCAGCAGCCAAACCACAGGGGGAACTGAAGCTTTCTTT.

This sequence joins TRBV7-9 and TRBJ2-5; no clear D gene. Germline V lookup: CDR1 SEHNR, CDR2 FQNEAQ (reference sequence). This CDR3 comprises 13 residues. Trimming pared 10 bases from V and 2 bases from J, leaving 14 bases between. The chain's CDR3 is CAITNPNQETQYF. The CDR3 DNA reads as TGTGCCATCACAAACCCCAATCAAGAGACCCAGTACTTC.

The V and J genes are TRBV10-2 and TRBJ2-1; 10 positions agree with TRBD2. Trimming took 0 bases from V and 9 from J; bases not matched to a gene: 17. The CDR3 has 19 amino acids. The germline V gene has CDR1 WSHSY and CDR2 SAAADI. CDR3 region: CASSESNSGGCQGVCEQFF. CDR3 sequence (DNA): TGCGCCAGCAGTGAGTCGAATAGCGGGGGGTGTCAAGGGGTGTGTGAGCAGTTCTTC.

This clonotype showed up just a few times. The rearrangement joins TRBV7-4 to TRBJ1-1, with D possibly being TRBD1 (5 bases). The V gene's germline CDR1 is SGHVT and CDR2 SQSDAQ. The V end lost 1 base, the J end lost 0 bases, and 9 bases lay between the germline ends. The CDR3 is 15 amino acids. CDR3 region: CASSLGGDLNTEAFF. The CDR3 nucleotides read TGTGCCAGCAGCTTAGGGGGGGATCTGAACACTGAAGCTTTCTTT.

Regarding this clonotype: The CDR3 end shows no conserved phenylalanine or tryptophan, and so a read error is likely. The V and J genes are TRBV7-6 and TRBJ2-1; D uncertain. Germline V gene data show CDR1 as SGHVS and CDR2 as FNYEAQ. V lost 2 bases and J 13 bases, leaving 15 bases between the germline ends. The CDR3 has 13 residues. As DNA, the CDR3 is TGTGCCAGCAGCTTAACGGTACTTCTTAAACAGTTCTTA. Encoded protein: CASSLTVLLKQFL.

The chain couples TRBV10-3 to TRBJ1-1; D uncertain. Per germline, CDR1 ENHRY and CDR2 SYGVKD. The CDR3 length is 12 residues. V was pared by 4 bases and J by 8 bases, with 11 bases between. The CDR3 here is CAISGSGLEAFF. In nucleotides, the CDR3 is TGTGCCATCAGTGGTTCTGGGCTGGAAGCTTTCTTT.

The CDR3 is CASSANTGGTEAFF. The CDR3 region has the DNA TGTGCCAGTAGTGCTAACACAGGGGGCACTGAAGCTTTCTTT. The chain is built from TRBV19 and TRBJ1-1; TRBD1 matches at 8 bases. Germline V gene sequence: CDR1 LNHDA, CDR2 SQIVND (reference sequence). The V gene end was trimmed by 5 bases and the J gene end by 4 bases; junction bases not matched to a gene: 6. The CDR3 sequence is 14 residues long.

This clonotype was seen only a few times. This chain uses TRBV7-9 with TRBJ2-5; TRBD2 matches at 8 bases. The V and J ends lost 5 bases and 5 bases, in that order; junction bases with no gene match: 13. Per germline, CDR1 SEHNR and CDR2 FQNEAQ (reference sequence). The CDR3 runs 16 residues. The CDR3 is CASSPPAAGGRETQYF. In DNA, the CDR3 is TGTGCCAGCAGCCCACCGGCCGCGGGAGGAAGGGAGACCCAGTACTTC.

In regard to this clonotype: It is likely a read error, because the conserved phenylalanine at the end of the CDR3 is missing. V is TRBV7-4 and J is TRBJ2-1; TRBD2 matches at 7 bases. This CDR3 spans 12 amino acids. CDR1 and CDR2 (germline): SGHVT, SQSDAQ. The CDR3 DNA reads TGTGCCAGCAGCTCCGGGGGGTATGATCAGTTCTTA. Protein: CASSSGGYDQFL.